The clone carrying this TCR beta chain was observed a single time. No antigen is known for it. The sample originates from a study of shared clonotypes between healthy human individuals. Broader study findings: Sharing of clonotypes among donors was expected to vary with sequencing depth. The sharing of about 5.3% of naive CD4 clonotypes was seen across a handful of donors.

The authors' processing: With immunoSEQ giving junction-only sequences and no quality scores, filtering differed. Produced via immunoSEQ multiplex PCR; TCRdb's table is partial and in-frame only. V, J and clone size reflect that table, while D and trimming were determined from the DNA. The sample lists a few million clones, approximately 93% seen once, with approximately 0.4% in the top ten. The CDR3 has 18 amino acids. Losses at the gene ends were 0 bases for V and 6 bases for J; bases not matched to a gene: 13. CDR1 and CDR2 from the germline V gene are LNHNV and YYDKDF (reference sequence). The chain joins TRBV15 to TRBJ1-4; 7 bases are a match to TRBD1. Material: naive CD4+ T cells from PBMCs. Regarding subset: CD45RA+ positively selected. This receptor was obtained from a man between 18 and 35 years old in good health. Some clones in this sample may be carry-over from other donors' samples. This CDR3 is CATSRDGQGGGRDEKLFF. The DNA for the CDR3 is TGTGCCACCAGCAGAGATGGTCAGGGGGGAGGAAGGGATGAAAAACTGTTTTTT. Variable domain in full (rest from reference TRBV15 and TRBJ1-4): DAMVIQNPRYQVTQFGKPVTLSCSQTLNHNVMYWYQQKSSQAPKLLFHYYDKDFNNEADTPDNFQSRRPNTSFCFLDIRSPGLGDTAMYLCATSRDGQGGGRDEKLFFGSGTQLSVL.